This TCR beta chain derives from a study of patients and donors after allogeneic stem cell transplantation. Germline assignment: CDR1 MNHNY and CDR2 SVGAGI (reference sequence). This CDR3 is built from 16 residues. V shed 0 bases, J shed 7 bases, and the junction held 6 bases outside the gene matches. TCRdb re-called the RT-PCR reads through MiXCR, storing one row per CDR3 protein. In the table there are more than 150,000 distinct CDR3 sequences, roughly 40% of which are singletons. The specimen sequenced was blood, either unsorted or a sorted T cell fraction (not recorded which). The receptor was isolated from a human donor who was either an allogeneic HSCT recipient or a stem cell or donor lymphocyte infusion donor (not recorded which). It is not recorded whose cells these are; they may come from a transplant donor. This chain links TRBV6-6 with TRBJ2-1; 10 nucleotides agree with TRBD1. The CDR3 region is CASSYSTGGLKNEQFF. The CDR3 DNA reads TGTGCCAGCAGTTACTCGACAGGGGGCTTAAAAAATGAGCAGTTCTTC.